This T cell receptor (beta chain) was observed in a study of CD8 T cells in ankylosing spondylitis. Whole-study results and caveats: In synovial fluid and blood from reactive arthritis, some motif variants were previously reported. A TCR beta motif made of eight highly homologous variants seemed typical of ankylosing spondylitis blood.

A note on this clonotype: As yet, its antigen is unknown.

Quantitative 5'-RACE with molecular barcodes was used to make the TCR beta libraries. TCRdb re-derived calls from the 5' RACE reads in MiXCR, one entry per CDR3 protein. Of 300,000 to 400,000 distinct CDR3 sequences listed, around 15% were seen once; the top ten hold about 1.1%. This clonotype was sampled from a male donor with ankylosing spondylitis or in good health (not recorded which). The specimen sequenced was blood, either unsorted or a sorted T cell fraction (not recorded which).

The CDR3 loop reads CSGKTGANYGYTF. The DNA of the CDR3 is TGCAGCGGGAAGACAGGGGCTAACTATGGCTACACCTTC. The chain employs TRBV29-1 and TRBJ1-2; TRBD1 matches at 8 bases. J lost 0 bases, V lost 7 bases, and 4 bases had no gene match. CDR3 length equals 13 residues. The germline gives CDR1 SQVTM, CDR2 ANQGSEA. Looking up the rest from reference TRBV29-1 and TRBJ1-2 gives the full variable domain: SAVISQKPSRDICQRGTSLTIQCQVDSQVTMMFWYRQQPGQSLTLIATANQGSEATYESGFVIDKFPISRPNLTFSTLTVSNMSPEDSSIYLCSGKTGANYGYTFGSGTRLTVV.